This T cell receptor (beta chain) was documented in a study of technical replicates of blood from a handful of donors (dated by TCRdb to about 2017). The library was produced with the immunoSEQ multiplex PCR assay. Sourced from immuneACCESS, this table was stored by TCRdb with only in-frame sequences that have V and J called. A share of the clones is absent; for the studies checked, an unresolved V gene accounts for under half, and the remainder has no known explanation. This sample holds roughly 76,000 clones; around 94% were observed only once. The biggest ten clones account for around 0.4% of the sample. As for this clone: Its specific antigen is unknown. Nothing much larger sits one base from this clone, and base qualities are not available.

For this chain, trimming is 4 bases at the V end and 4 bases at the J end, and the number of junction bases without a gene match is 11. From the cysteine through the phenylalanine, the CDR3 covers 16 amino acids. Only the CDR3 DNA is retained, 48 bases long and in frame from the first base. The germline V gene supplies CDR1 MGHRA and CDR2 YSYEKL. The source of this sequence is a human donor in good health. Material for sequencing was T cells isolated from PBMCs. Recombination linked TRBV4-1 to TRBJ2-7, with TRBD2 identical over 9 junction bases. The nucleotides are TGCGCCAGCAGCCCGTCTAGCGGGATCGCTGGGTACGAGCAGTACTTC. It specifies CASSPSSGIAGYEQYF.